What follows are 29 T cell receptor beta chains derived from one specimen sequenced in a study of OX40 agonist ivuxolimab in advanced cancers. Produced via immunoSEQ multiplex PCR; TCRdb's table is partial and in-frame only. The top ten clones hold about 1.5% of a sample with over 85,000 clones, roughly 87% of them seen once. The material sequenced was CD4+ or CD8+ T cells sorted from blood, taken in a trial of the OX40 agonist ivuxolimab. The origin of the receptors is an adult with an advanced solid tumor such as melanoma, head and neck, liver or kidney cancer.

The chain recombines TRBV5-1 with TRBJ1-1; D might be TRBD1 (6 bases). The CDR3 covers 15 residues. CDR1 is SGHRS and CDR2 is YFSETQ in the germline V gene. Trimming took off 2 bases at V and 1 base at J, with 12 bases between the two ends. The CDR3 DNA reads TGCGCCAGCAGCTTCCTGGGGGGCAGGAACACTGAAGCTTTCTTT. The encoded protein is CASSFLGGRNTEAFF.

The chain is built from TRBV4-3 and TRBJ1-2; weak D call: TRBD1 (6 bases). CDR3 length: 15 amino acids. The ends were cut back, 0 bases at V and 7 bases at J, with 15 bases in the middle. CDR1 and CDR2 (germline): LGHNA, YSLEER. The CDR3 is CASSQESRQEIGYTF. CDR3 DNA: TGCGCCAGCAGCCAAGAGTCGAGACAGGAGATTGGCTACACCTTC.

The chain links TRBV7-2 to TRBJ2-5; 7 bases align to TRBD2. The CDR3 extends over 13 amino acids. Looked up from germline, CDR1 is SGHTA and CDR2 is FQGNSA. The trim removed 2 bases at V and 7 bases at J, leaving 4 bases unmatched. CDR3: CASSLPSGLTQYF. The CDR3 nucleotides read TGTGCCAGCAGCTTACCTAGCGGTCTGACCCAGTACTTC.

The chain combines TRBV15 with TRBJ1-2; 11 positions match TRBD1. After removal of 0 bases from V and 1 base from J, the junction contained 10 bases not matched to a gene. The germline CDR1 and CDR2 sequences are LNHNV and YYDKDF (reference sequence). The CDR3 totals 19 residues. CDR3 sequence: CATSRDLDPGQGGNYGYTF. CDR3 DNA sequence: TGTGCCACCAGCAGAGATCTCGACCCGGGACAGGGGGGTAACTATGGCTACACCTTC.

This chain uses TRBV5-5 with TRBJ2-7, with D perhaps matching TRBD2 (5 bases). Germline V CDR1 and CDR2: SGHKS, YYEKEE (reference sequence). Trimming removed 0 bases at V and 1 base at J, with 8 bases between. The CDR3 extends over 14 amino acids. The CDR3 here is CASSLAGGSYEQYF. The CDR3 DNA reads as TGTGCCAGCAGCTTGGCCGGCGGGTCCTACGAGCAGTACTTC.

V and J are TRBV7-2 and TRBJ2-3; the D gene is possibly TRBD2 (5 bases). CDR1 and CDR2 from the germline V gene are SGHTA and FQGNSA. The ends were cut back, 1 base at V and 4 bases at J, with 12 bases in the middle. CDR3 length equals 15 residues. CDR3 DNA sequence: TGTGCCAGCAGCTTAGGGGCAGAGGGAGCAGATACGCAGTATTTT. Its translation: CASSLGAEGADTQYF.

The V gene is TRBV7-6, the J gene TRBJ2-1; the match to TRBD2 covers 7 bases. With 8 bases clipped from V and 5 bases from J, the junction kept 21 bases outside the gene matches. Germline values: CDR1 SGHVS, CDR2 FNYEAQ. The CDR3 length is 18 residues. CDR3 in DNA: TGTGCCAGCGGATTAGCGGGCCTAAAAGGGCGGCTGAACAATGAGCAGTTCTTC. Its translation: CASGLAGLKGRLNNEQFF.

This chain uses TRBV19 with TRBJ1-5; 8 bases are shared with TRBD1. Losses at the gene ends were 5 bases for V and 6 bases for J; bases not matched to a gene: 9. The CDR3 loop spans 15 amino acids. Germline values: CDR1 LNHDA, CDR2 SQIVND (reference sequence). CDR3 sequence reads: CASSLQGAFGQPQHF. The CDR3 DNA follows: TGTGCCAGTAGTCTTCAGGGGGCGTTTGGTCAGCCCCAGCATTTT.

The J gene is TRBJ2-1, the V gene TRBV11-2; TRBD2 matches at 10 bases. The V gene end was trimmed by 4 bases and the J gene end by 7 bases; junction bases not matched to a gene: 4. The CDR3 runs to 14 residues. CDR1 is SGHAT and CDR2 is FQNNGV in the germline V gene. The CDR3 DNA sequence: TGTGCCAGCAGCTGGACTAGCGGACAAAATGAGCAGTTCTTC. Amino acid sequence: CASSWTSGQNEQFF.

The chain carries TRBV5-6 and TRBJ1-3; maybe TRBD1 (5 bases). In germline, CDR1 is SGHDT, CDR2 YYEEEE. The CDR3 length is 15 residues. V lost 4 bases and J lost 5, with 16 bases in between. CDR3 loop: CASSGPRGIRNTIYF. The CDR3 DNA follows: TGTGCCAGCAGCGGGCCCCGGGGGATTAGAAACACCATATATTTT.

This chain joins TRBV7-3 and TRBJ2-3; 9 bases align to TRBD2. The CDR3 consists of 19 residues. With 5 bases clipped from V and 0 bases from J, the junction kept 15 bases outside the gene matches. Germline CDR1 reads SGHTA; CDR2 reads FQGTGA. CDR3 sequence: CASSDSGSGGPASTDTQYF. CDR3 in DNA: TGTGCCAGCAGCGATAGCGGGAGCGGGGGCCCGGCTAGCACAGATACGCAGTATTTT.

This chain joins TRBV28 and TRBJ2-7; tentative D call: TRBD1 (6 bases). The V gene's germline CDR1 is MDHEN and CDR2 SYDVKM. The length of the CDR3 is 15 residues. V was clipped by 1 base and J by 5 bases, with 15 bases between them. The CDR3 region is CASSLSGQGYHEQYF. The CDR3 DNA sequence: TGTGCCAGCAGTTTATCCGGGCAGGGGTACCACGAGCAGTACTTC.

In this sample, this clone turned up a few times. The chain uses TRBV7-3 and TRBJ2-2; 7 bases fit TRBD1. V shed 3 bases, J shed 7 bases, and the junction held 8 bases outside the gene matches. Germline assignment: CDR1 SGHTA and CDR2 FQGTGA. The CDR3 sequence is 15 residues long. CDR3 in amino acids: CASSLTGMLGGELFF. CDR3 sequence (DNA): TGTGCCAGCAGCTTGACAGGGATGCTTGGCGGGGAGCTGTTTTTT.

This chain uses TRBV28 with TRBJ1-1; TRBD1 is a possible D gene (5 bases). V gave up 3 bases and J gave up 1 base, with 18 bases separating them. CDR3 size: 17 residues. The germline V gene has CDR1 MDHEN and CDR2 SYDVKM. CDR3 sequence (DNA): TGTGCCAGCAGTTTGGGGCGGGCAGTTTATAGGAACACTGAAGCTTTCTTT. Protein product: CASSLGRAVYRNTEAFF. The full variable domain, with the rest looked up from reference TRBV28 and TRBJ1-1, is DVKVTQSSRYLVKRTGEKVFLECVQDMDHENMFWYRQDPGLGLRLIYFSYDVKMKEKGDIPEGYSVSREKKERFSLILESASTNQTSMYLCASSLGRAVYRNTEAFFGQGTRLTVV.

J is TRBJ2-3 and V is TRBV19; 9 nucleotides agree with TRBD2. Germline lookup yields CDR1 LNHDA and CDR2 SQIVND (reference sequence). Trimming at V came to 1 base and at J to 4 bases, leaving 3 bases not matched to a gene. The CDR3 has 15 amino acids. The CDR3 sequence: CASSIASGMSDTQYF. The CDR3 DNA sequence: TGTGCCAGTAGTATAGCTAGCGGGATGTCAGATACGCAGTATTTT. Filled out from reference TRBV19 and TRBJ2-3, the complete variable domain reads DGGITQSPKYLFRKEGQNVTLSCEQNLNHDAMYWYRQDPGQGLRLIYYSQIVNDFQKGDIAEGYSVSREKKESFPLTVTSAQKNPTAFYLCASSIASGMSDTQYFGPGTRLTVL.

The rearrangement joins TRBV7-8 to TRBJ2-1; 11 nucleotides line up with TRBD2. The ends lost 2 bases at V and 9 bases at J; junction bases unmatched: 15. The CDR3 has 18 residues. The germline V gene has CDR1 SGHVS and CDR2 FQNEAQ. DNA for the CDR3: TGTGCCAGCAGCTTAATTCGGCTAGCGGGAGGAACCGTAAGTGAGCAGTTCTTC. Protein product: CASSLIRLAGGTVSEQFF. The whole variable domain, remainder taken from reference TRBV7-8 and TRBJ2-1, is GAGVSQSPRYKVAKRGQDVALRCDPISGHVSLFWYQQALGQGPEFLTYFQNEAQLDKSGLPSDRFFAERPEGSVSTLKIQRTQQEDSAVYLCASSLIRLAGGTVSEQFFGPGTRLTVL.

The chain links TRBV6-5 to TRBJ2-3; D possibly matches TRBD1 or TRBD2 (5 bases each). Per the germline V gene, CDR1 is MNHEY and CDR2 is SVGAGI. V lost 6 bases and J 15 bases, leaving 19 bases between the germline ends. The CDR3 consists of 12 residues. The CDR3 here is CASSQTPGANYF. In DNA, the CDR3 is TGTGCCAGCAGCCAGACCCCCGGGGCCAACTATTTT.

The chain employs TRBV7-9 and TRBJ2-7, with D tentatively TRBD1 or TRBD2 (6 bases each). V lost 5 bases and J 0 bases, leaving 17 bases between the germline ends. Germline-derived CDR1 and CDR2 are SEHNR and FQNEAQ (reference sequence). The CDR3 consists of 16 residues. CDR3 residues: CASSPGAGQPSYEQYF. The DNA for the CDR3 is TGTGCCAGCAGCCCGGGGGCAGGGCAGCCCTCCTACGAGCAGTACTTC.

The V gene is TRBV5-8, the J gene TRBJ1-5; 7 bases align to TRBD1. The germline V gene has CDR1 SGHTS and CDR2 YDEGEE. The trim removed 1 base at V and 2 bases at J, leaving 6 bases unmatched. The CDR3 covers 16 residues. Written as DNA, the CDR3 is TGTGCCAGCAGCTTGTACAGGGGCTGGGGCAATCAGCCCCAGCATTTT. Protein sequence: CASSLYRGWGNQPQHF.

This CDR3 is CASSLATDSTDTQYF. For the CDR3, the DNA is TGCGCCAGCAGCTTGGCAACAGATAGCACAGATACGCAGTATTTT. V gene TRBV5-1 combines with J gene TRBJ2-3, with unresolved D. The CDR3 has 15 residues. Germline-derived CDR1 and CDR2 are SGHRS and YFSETQ. V lost 0 bases and J 0 bases, leaving 8 bases between the germline ends.

CDR3 sequence (DNA): TGTGCCAGCAGCGTAGAGGCGCGGGCCAGCACAGATACGCAGTATTTT. Protein: CASSVEARASTDTQYF. This sequence joins TRBV9 and TRBJ2-3, with a weak D call TRBD2 (5 bases). CDR1 is SGDLS, CDR2 YYNGEE, per germline. The CDR3 length is 16 residues. V was trimmed by 0 bases and J by 0 bases, leaving 11 bases between them.

This chain connects TRBV7-9 to TRBJ2-5; 14 bases fit TRBD2. V shed 3 bases, J shed 3 bases, and the junction held 3 bases outside the gene matches. Germline V gene sequence: CDR1 SEHNR, CDR2 FQNEAQ (reference sequence). The CDR3 runs 16 residues. The CDR3, as DNA: TGTGCCAGCAGCTTGGGACTAGCGGGAGATAAAGAGACCCAGTACTTC. Protein sequence: CASSLGLAGDKETQYF.

V gene TRBV1 combines with J gene TRBJ2-2; the D segment call TRBD1 is taken from the table without a DNA check. TRBV1 is deemed a pseudogene. The CDR3 sequence is 19 residues long. Here the CDR3 reads CTSSQPRQTLGRNTGELFF. For the CDR3, the DNA is TGCACCAGCAGCCAACCGAGACAAACCTTGGGGCGAAACACCGGGGAGCTGTTTTTT.

This clone appeared a single time. The chain carries TRBV15 and TRBJ2-7; 7 bases align to TRBD2. Germline V gene sequence: CDR1 LNHNV, CDR2 YYDKDF (reference sequence). Trimming at V came to 1 base and at J to 2 bases, leaving 2 bases not matched to a gene. The CDR3 spans 14 residues. The CDR3 loop reads CATSRGGGTYEQYF. CDR3 bases: TGTGCCACCAGCAGAGGGGGAGGGACCTACGAGCAGTACTTC.

A single count supports this clone. The chain uses TRBV2 and TRBJ1-5, with D uncertain. Germline V lookup: CDR1 SNHLY, CDR2 FYNNEI. The CDR3 is made up of 13 amino acids. Between the trimmed V and J ends, which lost 8 bases and 4 bases, there was a span of 12 bases. CDR3 residues: CASGQEHNQPQHF. The DNA for the CDR3 is TGTGCCAGCGGGCAGGAGCATAATCAGCCCCAGCATTTT.

This chain joins TRBV18 and TRBJ1-1; D gene unclear. The CDR3 is 14 residues long. Trimming removed 3 bases from V and 1 base from J, with 9 bases in between. Per germline, CDR1 KGHSH and CDR2 LQKENI. For the CDR3, the DNA is TGTGCCAGCTCACCCCTAGGGAAGAACACTGAAGCTTTCTTT. Translated: CASSPLGKNTEAFF.

CDR3 protein: CASSLTLAGDADTQYF. The CDR3 nucleotides read TGTGCCAGCAGCTTAACGCTAGCGGGAGACGCAGATACGCAGTATTTT. The rearrangement links TRBV7-3 to TRBJ2-3, with 10 bases that match TRBD2. Trimming removed 0 bases from V and 4 bases from J; junction bases left unmatched: 4. CDR1 and CDR2 (germline): SGHTA, FQGTGA. The CDR3 runs 16 residues.

V and J are TRBV19 and TRBJ2-1; D possibly matches TRBD1 or TRBD2 (5 bases each). CDR3 length: 15 amino acids. Trimming cost V 1 base and J 5 bases, with 12 bases left between them. Germline-derived CDR1 and CDR2 are LNHDA and SQIVND (reference sequence). The CDR3 loop reads CASSIGGTAHNEQFF. In DNA form, the CDR3 reads TGTGCCAGTAGTATAGGGGGGACGGCCCACAATGAGCAGTTCTTC. Complete variable domain (other parts from reference TRBV19 and TRBJ2-1): DGGITQSPKYLFRKEGQNVTLSCEQNLNHDAMYWYRQDPGQGLRLIYYSQIVNDFQKGDIAEGYSVSREKKESFPLTVTSAQKNPTAFYLCASSIGGTAHNEQFFGPGTRLTVL.

The rearrangement links TRBV4-1 to TRBJ1-1; perhaps TRBD1 as D (5 bases). The CDR3 consists of 18 residues. V lost 1 base and J 0 bases, leaving 18 bases between the germline ends. Germline V gene data show CDR1 as MGHRA and CDR2 as YSYEKL. CDR3 sequence reads: CASSQVLPDIVMNTEAFF. Written as DNA, the CDR3 is TGCGCCAGCAGCCAAGTGCTCCCGGACATCGTCATGAACACTGAAGCTTTCTTT.